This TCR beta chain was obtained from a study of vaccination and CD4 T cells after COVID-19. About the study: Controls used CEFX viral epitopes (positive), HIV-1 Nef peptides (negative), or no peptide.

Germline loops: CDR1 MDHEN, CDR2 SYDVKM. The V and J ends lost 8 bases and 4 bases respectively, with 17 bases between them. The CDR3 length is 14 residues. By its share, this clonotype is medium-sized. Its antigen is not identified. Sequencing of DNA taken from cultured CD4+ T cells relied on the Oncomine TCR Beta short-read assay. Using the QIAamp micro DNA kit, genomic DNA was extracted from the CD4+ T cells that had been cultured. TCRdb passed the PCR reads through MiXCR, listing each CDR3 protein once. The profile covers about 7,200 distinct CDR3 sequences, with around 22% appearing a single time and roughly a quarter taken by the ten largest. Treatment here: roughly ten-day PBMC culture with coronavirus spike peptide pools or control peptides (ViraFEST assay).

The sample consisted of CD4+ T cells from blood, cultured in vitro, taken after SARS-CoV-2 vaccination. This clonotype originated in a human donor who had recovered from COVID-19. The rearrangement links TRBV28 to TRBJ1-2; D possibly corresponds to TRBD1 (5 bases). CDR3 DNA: TGTGCCAGCCAAACCCGGACAACGACCTATGGCTACACCTTC. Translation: CASQTRTTTYGYTF.